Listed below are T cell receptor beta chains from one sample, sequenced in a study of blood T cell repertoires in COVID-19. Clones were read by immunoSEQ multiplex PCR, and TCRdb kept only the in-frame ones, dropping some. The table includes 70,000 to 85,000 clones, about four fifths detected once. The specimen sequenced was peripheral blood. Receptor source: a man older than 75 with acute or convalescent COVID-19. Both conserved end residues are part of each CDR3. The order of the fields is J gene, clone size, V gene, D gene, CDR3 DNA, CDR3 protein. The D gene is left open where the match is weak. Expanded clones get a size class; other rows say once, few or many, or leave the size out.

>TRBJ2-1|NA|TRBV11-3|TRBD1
TGTGCCAGCAGCACTGACAGGGGTTACAATGAGCAGTTCTTC
CASSTDRGYNEQFF
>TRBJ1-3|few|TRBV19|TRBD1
TGTGCCACCGTTGACAGGGCCTCTGGAAACACCATATATTTT
CATVDRASGNTIYF
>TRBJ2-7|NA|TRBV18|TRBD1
TGTGCCAGCTCACCGGGACAGGGGGAAGAGCAGTACTTC
CASSPGQGEEQYF
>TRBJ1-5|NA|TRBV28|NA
TGTGCCAGCAGTTCCCGGGCAGGGCAAGGGCAGCCCCAGCATTTT
CASSSRAGQGQPQHF
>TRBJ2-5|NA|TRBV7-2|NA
TGTGCCAGCAGCTCCCGGGACATAGTGAGAGAGACCCAGTACTTC
CASSSRDIVRETQYF
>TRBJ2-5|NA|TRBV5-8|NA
TGTGCCAGCAGCTTGCTGGGGGCTGGAGAGACCCAGTACTTC
CASSLLGAGETQYF
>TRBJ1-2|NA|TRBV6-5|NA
TGTGCCAGCAGCTCGGCAGGGGAAGGAGACTATGGCTACACCTTC
CASSSAGEGDYGYTF
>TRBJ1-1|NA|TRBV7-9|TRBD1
TGTGCCAGCAGCGACAAAACAGGGGCAAGGAACACTGAAGCTTTCTTT
CASSDKTGARNTEAFF
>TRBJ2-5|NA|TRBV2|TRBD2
TGTGCCTTAATGGGGCTAGCGGGTCAAGAGACCCAGTACTTC
CALMGLAGQETQYF
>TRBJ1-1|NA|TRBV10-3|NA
TGTGCCACCCAATATGAGGGTGAAGCTTTCTTT
CATQYEGEAFF
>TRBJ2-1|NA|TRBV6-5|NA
TGTGCCACCACCACCGGCACCCCGGGAAATGAGCAGTTCTTC
CATTTGTPGNEQFF
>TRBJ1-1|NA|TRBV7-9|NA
TGTGCCAGCAGCTTAGGGGTCAGGGTGAACACTGAAGCTTTCTTT
CASSLGVRVNTEAFF
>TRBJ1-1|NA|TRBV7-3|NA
TGTGCCAGCAGCTTAAATCGGCGACAGCCGAACACTGAAGCTTTCTTT
CASSLNRRQPNTEAFF
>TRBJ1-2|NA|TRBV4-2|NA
TGTGCCAGCAGCCTACCTCAGGGGTCTAACTATGGCTACACCTTC
CASSLPQGSNYGYTF
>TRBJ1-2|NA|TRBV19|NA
TGTGCCAGTAGTATAGGGGGTAACAGGGCCCTCAACTATGGCTACACCTTC
CASSIGGNRALNYGYTF
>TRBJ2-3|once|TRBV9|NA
TGTGCCAGCAGCACACTCGGGGGCACAGATACGCAGTATTTT
CASSTLGGTDTQYF
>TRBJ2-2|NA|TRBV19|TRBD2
TGTGCCAGTAGTATAAGGTCTGGCGGGGGGCATTCCACCGGGGAGCTGTTTTTT
CASSIRSGGGHSTGELFF